What follows are 3 T cell receptor beta chains derived from one specimen sequenced in a study of cytomegalovirus exposure and HLA in healthy donors. The PCR was carried out with 60 Vbeta primers and 13 Jbeta primers. Only in-frame clones appear in the TCRdb table, and some are missing; sequencing was by immunoSEQ multiplex PCR. The sample records under 150,000 clones, 75% being singletons. The sequencing input was PBMCs. The receptors come from a man aged 25-45 years in good health and CMV-seronegative.

CDR3 protein: CAWSVRENQPQHF. The CDR3 DNA reads TGTGCCTGGAGTGTAAGGGAGAATCAGCCCCAGCATTTT. This rearrangement joins TRBV30 to TRBJ1-5; D ambiguous. Between the trimmed V and J ends, which lost 0 bases and 4 bases, there was a span of 7 bases. The CDR3 has 13 residues. Germline loops: CDR1 GTSNPN, CDR2 SVGIG (reference sequence).

The rearrangement links TRBV11-2 to TRBJ2-7; the match to TRBD1 covers 9 bases. V was pared by 3 bases and J by 0 bases, with 9 bases of the junction left unmatched. Per the germline V gene, CDR1 is SGHAT and CDR2 is FQNNGV. The CDR3 is 17 amino acids. CDR3: CASSFPTGGAYSYEQYF. The CDR3 coding sequence is TGTGCCAGCAGCTTCCCTACAGGGGGCGCGTACTCCTACGAGCAGTACTTC.

As to this clone: Mismatch with germline at one junction end may stem from a read error. CDR3 sequence: CASSPGGSYQPQHF. DNA for the CDR3: TGTGCCAGCAGCCCAGGGGGTAGCTATCAGCCCCAGCATTTT. The chain links TRBV5-8 to TRBJ1-5, with 7 bases lining up with TRBD1. Germline CDR1 SGHTS, CDR2 YDEGEE. This CDR3 contains 14 residues. The complete variable domain, with remaining parts taken from reference TRBV5-8 and TRBJ1-5, reads EAGVTQSPTHLIKTRGQQATLRCSPISGHTSVYWYQQALGLGLQFLLWYDEGEERNRGNFPPRFSGRQFPNYSSELNVNALELEDSALYLCASSPGGSYQPQHFGDGTRLSIL.